Each of the 8 T cell receptor beta chains below was sequenced from the same sample in a study of shared clonotypes between healthy human individuals. TCRdb keeps only in-frame clones here, not all; method: immunoSEQ multiplex PCR. The sample comprises about 320,000 clones, around 87% of which are singletons, and 15% to 20% rests with the top ten. Source material: memory CD8+ T cells sorted from blood. Noted subset: CD45RO+ cells pooled with CCR7-negative TemRA cells. These receptors originate from a man aged 18 to 30 in good health.

J is TRBJ2-7 and V is TRBV19; 7 bases are shared with TRBD2. Germline CDR1 reads LNHDA; CDR2 reads SQIVND (reference sequence). The CDR3 sequence is 15 residues long. J lost 0 bases, V lost 5 bases, and 7 bases had no gene match. This CDR3 reads CASSPTSAYSYEQYF. The CDR3 region has the DNA TGTGCCAGTAGTCCCACTAGCGCCTACTCCTACGAGCAGTACTTC.

The chain combines TRBV27 with TRBJ2-1; 7 nucleotides line up with TRBD1. Per germline, CDR1 MNHEY and CDR2 SMNVEV (reference sequence). V gave up 3 bases and J gave up 7 bases; unmatched junction bases: 3. The CDR3 runs to 13 residues. The CDR3 sequence is CASSFDRENEQFF. The CDR3 region has the DNA TGTGCCAGCAGTTTTGACAGGGAGAATGAGCAGTTCTTC.

The V gene is TRBV6-1, the J gene TRBJ1-5; maybe TRBD1 (5 bases). V shed 2 bases and J shed 0 bases, with 11 bases lying between them. CDR1 MNHNS and CDR2 SASEGT come from the germline V gene. The CDR3 has 16 residues. CDR3 DNA sequence: TGTGCCAGCAGTGAATACTGGGGGGATAGCAATCAGCCCCAGCATTTT. Its translation is CASSEYWGDSNQPQHF.

This clone was detected once. The chain joins TRBV7-8 to TRBJ2-7; TRBD1 agrees at 7 bases. Germline CDR1 and CDR2: SGHVS and FQNEAQ. The CDR3 runs 13 residues. J lost 2 bases, V lost 5 bases, and 3 bases had no gene match. Written as DNA, the CDR3 is TGTGCCAGCAGCCACAGGGGAACCTACGAGCAGTACTTC. Amino acid sequence: CASSHRGTYEQYF. The full variable domain, completed using reference TRBV7-8 and TRBJ2-7, is GAGVSQSPRYKVAKRGQDVALRCDPISGHVSLFWYQQALGQGPEFLTYFQNEAQLDKSGLPSDRFFAERPEGSVSTLKIQRTQQEDSAVYLCASSHRGTYEQYFGPGTRLTVT.

This rearrangement joins TRBV19 to TRBJ1-6; possibly TRBD1 for D (6 bases). Looked up from germline, CDR1 is LNHDA and CDR2 is SQIVND (reference sequence). Trimming stripped 2 bases from V and 7 bases from J, with 9 bases between. The length of the CDR3 is 14 residues. CDR3 coding DNA: TGTGCCAGTAGTATACAGGGGCTCAATTCACCCCTCCACTTT. Residues: CASSIQGLNSPLHF.

Only one count was recorded for this clone. The chain employs TRBV29-1 and TRBJ2-3; 9 bases match TRBD2. The CDR3 spans 17 residues. CDR1 and CDR2 from the germline V gene are SQVTM and ANQGSEA. The J segment lost 6 bases and the V segment lost 1 base, leaving 14 bases of the junction unmatched. The chain's CDR3 is CSVEVPIGGGASDTQYF. The CDR3 DNA sequence: TGCAGCGTTGAAGTACCAATTGGCGGGGGGGCCAGTGATACGCAGTATTTT.

This clone showed up just once. This chain links TRBV27 with TRBJ2-3; 16 bases are shared with TRBD2. V trimming: 3 bases; J trimming: 4 bases; junction bases outside the gene matches: 4. The CDR3 consists of 17 residues. Germline lookup yields CDR1 MNHEY and CDR2 SMNVEV (reference sequence). DNA for the CDR3: TGTGCCAGCAGTTTTGGGGGACTAGCGGGAGGGCCAGATACGCAGTATTTT. Its protein is CASSFGGLAGGPDTQYF.

The rearrangement links TRBV7-8 to TRBJ2-7; 10 bases line up with TRBD1. The CDR3 length is 15 residues. CDR1 is SGHVS and CDR2 is FQNEAQ in the germline V gene. The ends lost 5 bases at V and 3 bases at J; junction bases unmatched: 7. The CDR3 region has the DNA TGTGCCAGCAGCACCCCCGGGACAGGGGTCTACGAGCAGTACTTC. Translated: CASSTPGTGVYEQYF.